The clone carrying this T cell receptor (beta chain) showed up just a few times. The data derive from a study of blood T cell repertoires in COVID-19. Study-wide background: PBMCs, B-cell-depleted T cells, or T cells provided the cDNA or gDNA that made up the material.

Original methodology: How many nucleated cells were present was estimated from reference gene primer amplification. Some clones are missing from TCRdb's copy, which holds only in-frame ones; the method was immunoSEQ multiplex PCR. V, J and clone size reflect that table, while D and trimming were determined from the DNA. Here the sample spans 200,000 to 250,000 clones, around 87% being singletons. Participants reported their clinical history, and cohort assignment relied on those reports. Donors of Cohort 3 who recovered were those that had two negative PCRs, clearance, or symptom resolution. CDR3 length: 15 amino acids. V was clipped by 1 base and J by 2 bases; unmatched bases: 0. The V gene's germline CDR1 is SGHTA and CDR2 FQGNSA.

The V call is TRBV7-2, the J call TRBJ2-2, with 8 bases aligning to TRBD2. The TCR sequence derives from a woman in her fifties or sixties who had recovered from COVID-19. What was sequenced was PBMCs or T cells enriched from blood (not recorded which). The CDR3 sequence: CASSLGTSNTGELFF. CDR3 bases: TGTGCCAGCAGCTTAGGGACTAGCAACACCGGGGAGCTGTTTTTT. The full variable domain, rest sourced from reference TRBV7-2 and TRBJ2-2, is GAGVSQSPSNKVTEKGKDVELRCDPISGHTALYWYRQSLGQGLEFLIYFQGNSAPDKSGLPSDRFSAERTGGSVSTLTIQRTQQEDSAVYLCASSLGTSNTGELFFGEGSRLTVL.